This T cell receptor (beta chain) was obtained from a study of molecular identifiers for immune sequencing clone quantification. Study observations and caveats: Identical TCR molecules that share a barcode could lead to an underestimation of highly expanded clone sizes. In naive cells, clones above 20 RNA copies held under 1% of molecules, whereas in effector cells they held over 98%.

Many counts were recorded for this clonotype. Its specificity is unknown. Bulk TCR libraries used previously described methods and listed TCR primers. TCRdb re-called the PCR reads with MiXCR, one entry per CDR3 protein. This repertoire shows fewer than 350,000 distinct CDR3 sequences, over 20% found once; its top ten account for around 0.74%. The CDR3 has 13 residues. Trimming shortened V by 2 bases and J by 4 bases, and 5 bases separated the two germline ends. Germline CDR1 KGHDR, CDR2 SFDVKD. The rearrangement uses TRBV24-1 and TRBJ2-1, with unresolved D. Sequencing used naive CD8+ T cells from blood, with Jurkat cell RNA spiked in. The subset here: FACS-sorted CD8+CD4-CCR7+CD45RA+ naive T cells. The receptor's source is a human donor in good health. Some libraries in this study had Jurkat cell RNA spiked in. The CDR3 sequence: CATSDSEYNEQFF. The CDR3, as DNA: TGTGCCACCAGTGATTCGGAGTACAATGAGCAGTTCTTC.